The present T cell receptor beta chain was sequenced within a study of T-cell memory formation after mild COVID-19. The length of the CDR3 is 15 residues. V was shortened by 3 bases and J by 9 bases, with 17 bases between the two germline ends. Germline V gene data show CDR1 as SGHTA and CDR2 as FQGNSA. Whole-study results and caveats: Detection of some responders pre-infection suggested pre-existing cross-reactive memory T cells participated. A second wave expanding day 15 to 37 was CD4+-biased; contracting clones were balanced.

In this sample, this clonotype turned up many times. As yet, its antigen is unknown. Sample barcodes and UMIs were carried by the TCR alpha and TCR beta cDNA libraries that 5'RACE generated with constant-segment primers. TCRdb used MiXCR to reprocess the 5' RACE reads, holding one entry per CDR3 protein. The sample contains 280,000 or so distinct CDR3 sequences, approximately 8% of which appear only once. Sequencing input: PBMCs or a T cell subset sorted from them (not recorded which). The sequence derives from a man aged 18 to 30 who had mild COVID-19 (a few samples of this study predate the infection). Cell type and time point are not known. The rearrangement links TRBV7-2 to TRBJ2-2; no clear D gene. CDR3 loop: CASSFSQESSRELFF. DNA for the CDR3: TGTGCCAGCAGCTTTAGTCAGGAGTCGAGCCGGGAGCTGTTTTTT.